The T cell receptor beta chain described here comes from a study of identical twins. Whole-study findings and limits: Out-of-frame alpha sequences common to twins exhibited an excess of low generation probability. It was out-of-frame TCR alpha sharing in monozygotic twins that models underestimated. Excess sharing by twins proved weaker in beta out-of-frame sequences.

Germline loops: CDR1 SGHRS, CDR2 YFSETQ. The CDR3 length is 15 residues. V was pared by 2 bases and J by 4 bases, with 13 bases between. TCRdb used MiXCR to reprocess the 5' RACE reads, holding one entry per CDR3 protein. The sample has approximately 500,000 distinct CDR3 sequences, 20% to 25% seen once. Notes on this clonotype: The antigen remains unidentified.

Separately, the same data were catalogued under a study of T cells expressing NK-cell markers.

The TCR comes from a woman aged 18-29 years in good health. The sample comprised CD4+ T cells sorted from blood. The chain is built from TRBV5-1 and TRBJ2-1, with D perhaps matching TRBD2 (5 bases). The CDR3 protein is CASSLSGLSYNEQFF. CDR3 sequence (DNA): TGCGCCAGCAGCTTATCCGGACTTTCTTACAATGAGCAGTTCTTC.